Each of the 5 T cell receptor beta chains below was sequenced from the same sample in a study of T cells in localized non-small cell lung cancer. Repertoires were generated with immunoSEQ multiplex PCR, while TCRdb's copy carries only in-frame clones and drops some. Of tens of thousands of clones in the sample, 70% to 90% are singletons; the top ten hold roughly 19%. The material sequenced was peripheral blood, taken before any cancer treatment. These receptor sequences come from a woman aged 40-69 years with stage I squamous cell lung carcinoma.

This chain links TRBV19 with TRBJ2-3; TRBD1 aligns across 7 bases. The CDR3 loop spans 17 amino acids. J lost 5 bases, V lost 7 bases, and 18 bases had no gene match. From germline, CDR1 is LNHDA and CDR2 SQIVND (reference sequence). The CDR3 loop is CASTPLGYRGSQDTQYF. DNA of the CDR3: TGTGCCAGTACCCCCTTGGGGTACAGGGGATCCCAAGATACGCAGTATTTT.

This sequence joins TRBV2 and TRBJ1-4, with D possibly matching TRBD1 (5 bases). The CDR3 has 15 residues. V was pared by 7 bases and J by 5 bases, with 17 bases between. Germline V gene lookup returns CDR1 SNHLY and CDR2 FYNNEI. This CDR3 reads CASNRDDPENEKLFF. In DNA, the CDR3 is TGTGCCAGCAATAGGGACGATCCGGAGAATGAAAAACTGTTTTTT.

This chain joins TRBV4-1 and TRBJ1-1; D not resolved. Germline V gene lookup returns CDR1 MGHRA and CDR2 YSYEKL. This CDR3 is 13 amino acids long. Trimming removed 0 bases from V and 6 bases from J, with 8 bases in between. This CDR3 is CASSQDALAEAFF. CDR3 sequence (DNA): TGCGCCAGCAGCCAAGACGCGTTAGCTGAAGCTTTCTTT.

The rearrangement uses TRBV14 and TRBJ2-7, with 7 bases matching TRBD1. Losses at the gene ends were 3 bases for V and 5 bases for J; bases not matched to a gene: 7. In germline, CDR1 is SGHDN, CDR2 FVKESK. CDR3 length equals 14 residues. The CDR3 nucleotides read TGTGCCAGCAGCCAGCACAGGGGTTTCGACGAGCAGTACTTC. Encoded protein: CASSQHRGFDEQYF.

CDR3 region: CASSPDGINEKLFF. The CDR3, as DNA: TGCGCCAGCAGCCCGGACGGGATAAATGAAAAACTGTTTTTT. This chain joins TRBV5-1 and TRBJ1-4; D gene uncertain. CDR3 length equals 14 residues. V dropped 4 bases and J dropped 5 bases, with 12 bases sitting between them. Germline CDR1 reads SGHRS; CDR2 reads YFSETQ. Full variable domain (remainder filled in from reference TRBV5-1 and TRBJ1-4): KAGVTQTPRYLIKTRGQQVTLSCSPISGHRSVSWYQQTPGQGLQFLFEYFSETQRNKGNFPGRFSGRQFSNSRSEMNVSTLELGDSALYLCASSPDGINEKLFFGSGTQLSVL.